This T cell receptor beta chain was documented in a study of T cell responses to AZD1222 COVID-19 vaccine. Study findings and constraints: Only a handful of AZD1222 recipients tested seropositive at baseline. Clonal diversity may have been underestimated in mostly white British donors.

About this clone: Its cognate antigen is unknown.

Trimming at V came to 1 base and at J to 6 bases, leaving 8 bases not matched to a gene. Germline V gene lookup returns CDR1 SGHTS and CDR2 YDEGEE. This CDR3 comprises 16 residues. Data came from immunoSEQ multiplex PCR; TCRdb stores just in-frame clones and leaves some out. Of roughly 80,000 clones in the sample, 85% to 90% were seen once. The chain carries TRBV5-8 and TRBJ1-2; TRBD1 matches 11 bases. The sample here was peripheral blood, taken on day 0 of MenACWY control vaccination. This clonotype was obtained from an adult in good health. CDR3 protein: CASSLTGTGGRHGYTF. The CDR3 DNA is TGTGCCAGCAGCTTGACCGGGACAGGGGGAAGACATGGCTACACCTTC.